The T cell receptor beta chain under discussion was sequenced for a study of blood T cell repertoires in COVID-19. Using immunoSEQ multiplex PCR, the repertoire was profiled, and TCRdb retains in-frame clones only, with some absent. The sample consists of about 150,000 clones, around 86% of them appearing once. The source of this sequence is a man aged 50 to 60 with active COVID-19. Source material: peripheral blood.

The DNA of the CDR3 is TGTGCCAGCAGCTTAGAGAGGACAGGGTACGAGCAGTACTTC. As protein: CASSLERTGYEQYF. The chain carries TRBV7-6 and TRBJ2-7, with 8 bases aligning to TRBD1. This CDR3 has 14 residues. Trimming removed 1 base from V and 4 bases from J; junction bases left unmatched: 3. Germline values: CDR1 SGHVS, CDR2 FNYEAQ. Full variable domain (remainder filled in from reference TRBV7-6 and TRBJ2-7): GAGVSQSPRYKVTKRGQDVALRCDPISGHVSLYWYRQALGQGPEFLTYFNYEAQQDKSGLPNDRFSAERPEGSISTLTIQRTEQRDSAMYRCASSLERTGYEQYFGPGTRLTVT.